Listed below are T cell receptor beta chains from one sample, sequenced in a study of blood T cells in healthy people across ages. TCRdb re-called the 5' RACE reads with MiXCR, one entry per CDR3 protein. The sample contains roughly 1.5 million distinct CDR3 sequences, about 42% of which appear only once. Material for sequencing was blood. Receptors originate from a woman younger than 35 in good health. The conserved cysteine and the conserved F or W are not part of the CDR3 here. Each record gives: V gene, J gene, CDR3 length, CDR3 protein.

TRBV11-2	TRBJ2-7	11	ASTGTGYYEQY
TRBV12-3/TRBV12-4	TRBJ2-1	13	ASSPPGQGVNEQF
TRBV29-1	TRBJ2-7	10	SAERGDTEQY
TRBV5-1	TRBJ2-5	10	ASSRMFETQY
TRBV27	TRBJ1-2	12	ASSRTGGTYGYT
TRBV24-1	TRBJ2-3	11	ATSDGNLDTQY
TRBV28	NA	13	ASSPRVDHIYEQY
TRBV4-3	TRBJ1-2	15	ASSQDKALTGQYGYT
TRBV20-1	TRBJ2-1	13	SAHSYGTSGGEQF
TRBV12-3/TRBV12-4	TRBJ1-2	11	ASSPTRDLGYT
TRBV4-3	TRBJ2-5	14	ASSQDFTSMVETQY
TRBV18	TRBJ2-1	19	ASSRLAPGLAGGLSYNEQF
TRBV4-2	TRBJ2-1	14	ASSQDLGGQFDEQF
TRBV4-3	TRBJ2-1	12	ASGPWDRHNEQF
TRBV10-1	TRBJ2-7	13	ASSESVLAGYEQY
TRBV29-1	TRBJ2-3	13	SVDFQREGTDTQY
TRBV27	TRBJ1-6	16	ASSLHRTGGNNNSPLH
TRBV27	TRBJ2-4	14	ASSSPGQGPQNIQY
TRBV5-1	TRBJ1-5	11	ASSVEVNQPQH
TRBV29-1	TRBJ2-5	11	SVNRDSQETQY
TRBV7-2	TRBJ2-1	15	ASSPFRGLAAPNEQF
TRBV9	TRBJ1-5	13	ASSVGWGSNQPQH
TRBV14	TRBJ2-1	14	ASSQDPGSAYNEQF
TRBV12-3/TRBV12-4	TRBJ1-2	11	ASSLGQGLGYT
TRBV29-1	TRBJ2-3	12	SGRLRGRIDTQY
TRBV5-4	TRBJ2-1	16	ASSLYRGLTNSYNEQF
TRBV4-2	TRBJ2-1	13	ASSQDLNQPGEQF
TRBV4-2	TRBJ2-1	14	ASSQGGLAGNNEQF
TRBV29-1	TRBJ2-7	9	SVETSGGQY
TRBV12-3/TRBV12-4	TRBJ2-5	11	ASVLTGAETQY
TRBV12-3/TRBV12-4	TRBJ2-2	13	ASSSTGPNTGELF
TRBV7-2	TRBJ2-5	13	ASSLTFREQETQY
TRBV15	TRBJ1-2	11	ATSRGELYGYT
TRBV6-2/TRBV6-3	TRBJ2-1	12	ASSYGRTGYEQF
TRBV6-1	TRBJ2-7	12	ASRSGTLPYEQY
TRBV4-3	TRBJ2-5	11	ASSQEKEETQY
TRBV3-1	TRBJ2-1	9	ASRRNTEQF
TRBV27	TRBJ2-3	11	ASRRRSTDTQY